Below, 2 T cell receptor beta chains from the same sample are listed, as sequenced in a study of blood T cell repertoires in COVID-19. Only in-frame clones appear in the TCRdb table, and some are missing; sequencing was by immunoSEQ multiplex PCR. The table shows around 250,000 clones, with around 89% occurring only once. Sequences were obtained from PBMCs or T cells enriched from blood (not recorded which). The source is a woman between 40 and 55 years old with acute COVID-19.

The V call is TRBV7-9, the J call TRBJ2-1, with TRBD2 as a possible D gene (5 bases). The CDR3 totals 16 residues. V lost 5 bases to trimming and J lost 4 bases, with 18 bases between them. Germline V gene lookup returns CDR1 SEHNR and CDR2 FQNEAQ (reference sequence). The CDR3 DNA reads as TGTGCCAGCAGCACCGAGAGAGCGTCGGGGTACAATGAGCAGTTCTTC. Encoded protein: CASSTERASGYNEQFF.

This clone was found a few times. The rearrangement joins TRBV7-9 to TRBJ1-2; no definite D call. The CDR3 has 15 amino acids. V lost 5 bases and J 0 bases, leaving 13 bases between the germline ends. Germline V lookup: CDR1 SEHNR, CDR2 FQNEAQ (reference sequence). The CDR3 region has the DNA TGTGCCAGCAGCGTCCCGGGGAGGGCTAACTATGGCTACACCTTC. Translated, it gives CASSVPGRANYGYTF.